These 24 T cell receptor beta chains originate from one sample sequenced in a study of CD8 T cells in ankylosing spondylitis. Via MiXCR, TCRdb re-called the 5' RACE reads, giving one row per CDR3 protein. The table records roughly 130,000 distinct CDR3 sequences, 9.3% of them present only once. Sequenced: blood, either unsorted or a sorted T cell fraction (not recorded which). These receptors originate from a male donor with ankylosing spondylitis or in good health (not recorded which).

This clonotype was found many times. This chain connects TRBV9 to TRBJ2-7, with 7 bases fitting TRBD1. In germline, CDR1 is SGDLS, CDR2 YYNGEE. Trimming took 3 bases from V and 1 from J; bases not matched to a gene: 7. The CDR3 contains 15 residues. The CDR3 sequence is CASSGGGQSSYEQYF. CDR3 sequence (DNA): TGTGCCAGCAGCGGAGGGGGACAGTCATCCTACGAGCAGTACTTC. Looking up the rest from reference TRBV9 and TRBJ2-7 gives the full variable domain: DSGVTQTPKHLITATGQRVTLRCSPRSGDLSVYWYQQSLDQGLQFLIQYYNGEERAKGNILERFSAQQFPDLHSELNLSSLELGDSALYFCASSGGGQSSYEQYFGPGTRLTVT.

This clonotype has at least ten counts. The chain uses TRBV5-1 and TRBJ2-7, with D unclear. The germline CDR1 and CDR2 sequences are SGHRS and YFSETQ. The V end was cut by 0 bases, the J end by 3 bases, with 4 bases between. The length of the CDR3 is 12 residues. The CDR3 DNA reads TGCGCCAGCAGCTTGGACGTCTACGAGCAGTACTTC. Translating gives CASSLDVYEQYF.

Only a few counts were recorded for this clonotype. The chain carries TRBV5-1 and TRBJ1-6; 7 nucleotides line up with TRBD1. This CDR3 has 14 residues. Looked up from germline, CDR1 is SGHRS and CDR2 is YFSETQ. V shed 0 bases, J shed 9 bases, and the junction held 3 bases outside the gene matches. Written as DNA, the CDR3 is TGCGCCAGCAGCTTGGGACAGGGCTTTTCACCCCTCCACTTT. Its protein product is CASSLGQGFSPLHF.

This clonotype has at least ten counts. The rearrangement links TRBV20-1 to TRBJ2-7, with D tentatively TRBD1 (5 bases). The V end lost 5 bases, the J end lost 3 bases, and 17 bases lay between the germline ends. The CDR3 contains 14 residues. Germline V gene lookup returns CDR1 DFQATT and CDR2 SNEGSKA (reference sequence). The CDR3 sequence is CSAEGQQGGYEQYF. The DNA of the CDR3 is TGCAGTGCTGAAGGACAACAAGGTGGCTACGAGCAGTACTTC.

This clonotype has a count of ten or more. V usage is TRBV9 and J usage is TRBJ1-6, with D unresolved. There are 15 residues in the CDR3. V lost 5 bases to trimming and J lost 2 bases, with 11 bases between them. Germline values: CDR1 SGDLS, CDR2 YYNGEE. The CDR3 sequence is CASRRDYTYNSPLHF. CDR3 bases: TGTGCCAGCAGGAGGGATTATACCTATAATTCACCCCTCCACTTT.

This clonotype was seen more than once but under ten times. The chain recombines TRBV5-1 with TRBJ2-7; 12 nucleotides line up with TRBD1. The CDR3 contains 15 residues. The V segment lost 4 bases and the J segment 6 bases; nucleotides outside the gene matches: 8. Germline V gives CDR1 SGHRS, CDR2 YFSETQ. The CDR3 bases are TGCGCCAGCAGCCCTGGGGACAGGGGGCTCGTCGAGCAGTACTTC. Protein: CASSPGDRGLVEQYF.

A remark on this clonotype: Just one base apart from a much larger clone, this may be a read error. V is TRBV29-1 and J is TRBJ2-1; D is unresolved. The CDR3 runs to 10 residues. CDR1 and CDR2 from the germline V gene are SQVTM and ANQGSEA. The CDR3 DNA reads TGCCGCGTTGAGTGGACGGTGCAGTTCTTC. It codes for CRVEWTVQFF.

This clonotype was seen ten or more times. V gene TRBV15 combines with J gene TRBJ1-6; 8 positions agree with TRBD1. The CDR3 has 15 amino acids. Germline CDR1 reads LNHNV; CDR2 reads YYDKDF (reference sequence). V lost 4 bases and J lost 9; bases outside the gene matches: 8. Here the CDR3 DNA reads TGTGCCACCAGCACCCGGACAGGGAATGGTTCACCCCTCCACTTT. Protein product: CATSTRTGNGSPLHF.

The V call is TRBV21-1, the J call TRBJ2-7; the table's D gene call, TRBD1, was not cross checked with the DNA. TRBV21-1 is described as a pseudogene. The length of the CDR3 is 18 residues. The CDR3 region is CASSKISVGDRKSYEQYF. The DNA for the CDR3 is TGTGCCAGCAGCAAAATCTCCGTGGGGGACAGGAAATCCTACGAGCAGTACTTC.

This clonotype was picked up many times. V and J are TRBV5-1 and TRBJ2-1; 8 bases match TRBD2. V trimming: 4 bases; J trimming: 4 bases; junction bases outside the gene matches: 10. The CDR3 contains 16 residues. The V gene's germline CDR1 is SGHRS and CDR2 YFSETQ. The CDR3 coding sequence is TGCGCCAGCAGCCCAGGTAGGGGGACTAGTTACAATGAGCAGTTCTTC. Amino acid sequence: CASSPGRGTSYNEQFF.

In this sample, this clonotype turned up many times. This chain connects TRBV20-1 to TRBJ1-1; D unclear. V was trimmed by 3 bases and J by 0 bases, leaving 17 bases between them. This CDR3 contains 16 residues. The germline V gene has CDR1 DFQATT and CDR2 SNEGSKA (reference sequence). CDR3 sequence: CSARFFNGILNTEAFF. Here the CDR3 DNA reads TGCAGTGCTAGGTTCTTCAATGGAATCTTGAACACTGAAGCTTTCTTT.

The table lists this clonotype with a count of one. This clone may be a read error of a much larger clone one base away. The gene calls are TRBV5-1 and TRBJ2-7; TRBD2 might be the D (5 bases). Germline CDR1 is SGHRS and CDR2 is YFSETQ. Trimming pared 3 bases from V and 3 bases from J, leaving 13 bases between. The CDR3 runs 14 residues. The CDR3 sequence is CASSSGIDLYEQYF. The CDR3 DNA sequence: TGCGCCAGCAGCTCCGGGATAGATCTCTACGAGCAGTACTTC.

At least ten counts were recorded for this clonotype. The chain recombines TRBV12-3 or TRBV12-4 with TRBJ1-5; 7 nucleotides match TRBD1. The trim removed 3 bases at V and 2 bases at J, leaving 4 bases unmatched. This CDR3 contains 15 residues. As DNA, the CDR3 is TGTGCCAGCAGTTTCGGAGGGGGCGGCAATCAGCCCCAGCATTTT. Translation gives CASSFGGGGNQPQHF.

The rearrangement uses TRBV27 and TRBJ1-5; TRBD1 is a possible D gene (5 bases). CDR3 length: 22 residues. The V and J ends lost 6 bases and 0 bases respectively, with 33 bases between them. Germline V gene data show CDR1 as MNHEY and CDR2 as SMNVEV (reference sequence). The CDR3: CASRVYEITAGGQPNSNQPQHF. The CDR3 DNA is TGTGCCAGCAGGGTTTATGAAATCACGGCAGGCGGACAACCGAATAGCAATCAGCCCCAGCATTTT.

This clonotype was recorded once. The genes are TRBV7-8 and TRBJ2-1; TRBD2 might be the D (5 bases). The germline gives CDR1 SGHVS, CDR2 FQNEAQ. The length of the CDR3 is 13 residues. Trimming took off 5 bases at V and 13 bases at J, with 18 bases between the two ends. For the CDR3, the DNA is TGTGCCAGCAGCCTCCCACCCACTAGGATTCAGTTCTTC. The encoded protein is CASSLPPTRIQFF. Full variable domain (rest looked up from reference TRBV7-8 and TRBJ2-1): GAGVSQSPRYKVAKRGQDVALRCDPISGHVSLFWYQQALGQGPEFLTYFQNEAQLDKSGLPSDRFFAERPEGSVSTLKIQRTQQEDSAVYLCASSLPPTRIQFFGPGTRLTVL.

This clonotype was observed at least ten times. The chain links TRBV9 to TRBJ2-7; 9 bases fit TRBD2. CDR3 size: 16 residues. Germline CDR1 reads SGDLS; CDR2 reads YYNGEE. The V segment lost 0 bases and the J segment 4 bases; nucleotides outside the gene matches: 8. The CDR3 DNA sequence: TGTGCCAGCAGCGTAGCGCCCGGGACTAGCTTTTACGAGCAGTACTTC. Translated: CASSVAPGTSFYEQYF.

This clonotype was seen repeatedly, ten times or more. This chain links TRBV5-6 with TRBJ1-3; TRBD1 matches at 7 bases. The J segment lost 0 bases and the V segment lost 4 bases, leaving 4 bases of the junction unmatched. This CDR3 is built from 15 residues. CDR1 SGHDT and CDR2 YYEEEE come from the germline V gene. The CDR3 nucleotides are TGTGCCAGCAGCCCTGGGACAGCCTCTGGAAACACCATATATTTT. This encodes CASSPGTASGNTIYF.

This clonotype was counted at least ten times. CDR3 coding DNA: TGTGCCAGCAGCTCGGAGACTAGCGGGAGGGCCTTCAATGAGCAGTTCTTC. Amino acid sequence: CASSSETSGRAFNEQFF. The rearrangement joins TRBV7-2 to TRBJ2-1; 14 bases align to TRBD2. The V segment lost 4 bases and the J segment 6 bases; nucleotides outside the gene matches: 8. CDR1 and CDR2 from the germline V gene are SGHTA and FQGNSA. The CDR3 has 17 residues. The complete variable domain, with remaining parts taken from reference TRBV7-2 and TRBJ2-1, reads GAGVSQSPSNKVTEKGKDVELRCDPISGHTALYWYRQSLGQGLEFLIYFQGNSAPDKSGLPSDRFSAERTGGSVSTLTIQRTQQEDSAVYLCASSSETSGRAFNEQFFGPGTRLTVL.

This clonotype was recorded many times. The chain combines TRBV12-3 or TRBV12-4 with TRBJ2-1; 7 bases match TRBD2. The V and J ends lost 3 bases and 7 bases, in that order; junction bases with no gene match: 9. CDR3 length equals 15 residues. For the CDR3, the DNA is TGTGCCAGCAGTTTCAGCGCGGGAGTTATGAATGAGCAGTTCTTC. It translates to CASSFSAGVMNEQFF.

This clonotype was detected many times. This chain connects TRBV11-2 to TRBJ2-3; 12 nucleotides agree with TRBD2. Germline values: CDR1 SGHAT, CDR2 FQNNGV. Unmatched junction bases numbered 15, after V lost 5 bases and J lost 0 bases. The CDR3 sequence is 20 residues long. The CDR3 loop reads CASSPPRGASGRVSTDTQYF. In DNA, the CDR3 is TGTGCCAGCAGCCCTCCACGCGGGGCTAGCGGGAGGGTTAGCACAGATACGCAGTATTTT.

About this clonotype itself: It is likely a read error, because the conserved phenylalanine at the end of the CDR3 is missing. The rearrangement uses TRBV20-1 and TRBJ1-2; D may be TRBD1 (5 bases). This CDR3 comprises 14 residues. Looked up from germline, CDR1 is DFQATT and CDR2 is SNEGSKA (reference sequence). The germline V and J ends were trimmed by 7 bases and 5 bases, with 20 bases remaining between them. The DNA of the CDR3 is TGCAGTGTTAACCCGGAGAGGGGCAGATATGGCTACACCTTG. It translates to CSVNPERGRYGYTL.

In this sample, this clonotype turned up many times. The chain carries TRBV28 and TRBJ2-5; TRBD1 might be the D (7 bases). The CDR3 covers 15 residues. V gave up 3 bases and J gave up 5 bases, with 16 bases separating them. CDR1 MDHEN and CDR2 SYDVKM come from the germline V gene. The CDR3 protein is CASSFKQGRYETQYF. CDR3 DNA sequence: TGTGCCAGCAGTTTTAAACAGGGGAGGTACGAGACCCAGTACTTC. The full variable domain, completed using reference TRBV28 and TRBJ2-5, is DVKVTQSSRYLVKRTGEKVFLECVQDMDHENMFWYRQDPGLGLRLIYFSYDVKMKEKGDIPEGYSVSREKKERFSLILESASTNQTSMYLCASSFKQGRYETQYFGPGTRLLVL.

This clonotype was seen at least ten times. The gene calls are TRBV5-1 and TRBJ2-3; D not certain. Germline V CDR1 and CDR2: SGHRS, YFSETQ. The CDR3 extends over 15 amino acids. The germline V and J ends were trimmed by 1 base and 0 bases, with 9 bases remaining between them. The CDR3 loop reads CASSLRSRSTDTQYF. The CDR3 bases are TGCGCCAGCAGCTTGAGGAGTAGGAGCACAGATACGCAGTATTTT.

There are many counts of this clonotype. This chain connects TRBV29-1 to TRBJ2-7; maybe TRBD2 (6 bases). Germline V gene data show CDR1 as SQVTM and CDR2 as ANQGSEA. The CDR3 is 13 residues long. Trimming removed 5 bases from V and 1 base from J, with 12 bases in between. CDR3 sequence reads: CSVSPGDSYEQYF. The CDR3 DNA reads as TGCAGCGTTTCCCCGGGGGATTCCTACGAGCAGTACTTC.